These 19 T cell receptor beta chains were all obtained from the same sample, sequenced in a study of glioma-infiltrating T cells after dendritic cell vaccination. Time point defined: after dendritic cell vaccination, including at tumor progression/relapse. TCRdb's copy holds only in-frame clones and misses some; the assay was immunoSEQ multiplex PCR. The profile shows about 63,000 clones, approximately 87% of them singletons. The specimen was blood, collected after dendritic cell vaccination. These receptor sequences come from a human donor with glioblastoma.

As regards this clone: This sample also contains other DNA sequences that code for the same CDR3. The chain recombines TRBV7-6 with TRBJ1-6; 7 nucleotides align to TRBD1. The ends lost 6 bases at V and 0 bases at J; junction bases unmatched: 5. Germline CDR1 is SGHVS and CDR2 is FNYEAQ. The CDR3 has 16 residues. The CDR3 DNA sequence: TGTGCCAGCAGTTCCGGGACAGTCTCCTATAATTCACCCCTCCACTTT. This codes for CASSSGTVSYNSPLHF.

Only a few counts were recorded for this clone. CDR3 coding DNA: TGTGCCAGCACCCTAAGAGCCCGGGGGGCATCAGGTGAAGCTTTCTTT. Translation gives CASTLRARGASGEAFF. This chain links TRBV7-2 with TRBJ1-1; D is perhaps TRBD1 (6 bases). The ends were cut back, 7 bases at V and 7 bases at J, with 25 bases in the middle. The CDR3 has 16 residues. In germline, CDR1 is SGHTA, CDR2 FQGNSA.

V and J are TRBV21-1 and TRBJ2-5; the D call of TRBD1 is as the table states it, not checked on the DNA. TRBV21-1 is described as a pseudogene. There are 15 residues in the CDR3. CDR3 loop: CASSKGTAWVETQYF. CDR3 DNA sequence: TGTGCCAGCAGCAAGGGGACAGCCTGGGTAGAGACCCAGTACTTC.

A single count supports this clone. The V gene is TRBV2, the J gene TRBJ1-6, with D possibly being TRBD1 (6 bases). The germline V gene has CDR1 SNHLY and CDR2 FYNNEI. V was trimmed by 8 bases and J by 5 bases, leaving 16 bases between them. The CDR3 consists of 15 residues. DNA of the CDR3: TGTGCCAGCGGCTGGGGGACACCTAATAATTCACCCCTCCACTTT. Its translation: CASGWGTPNNSPLHF.

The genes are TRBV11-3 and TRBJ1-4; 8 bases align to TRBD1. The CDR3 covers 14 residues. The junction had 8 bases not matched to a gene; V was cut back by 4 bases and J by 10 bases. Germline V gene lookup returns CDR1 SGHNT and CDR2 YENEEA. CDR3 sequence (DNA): TGTGCCAGCAGCTCGGACAGGGAATATGGAAAACTGTTTTTT. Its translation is CASSSDREYGKLFF.

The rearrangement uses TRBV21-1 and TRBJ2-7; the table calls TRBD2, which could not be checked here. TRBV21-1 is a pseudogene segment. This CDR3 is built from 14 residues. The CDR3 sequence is CASSPRGARYEQYF. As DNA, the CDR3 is TGTGCCAGCAGCCCGCGAGGAGCCCGTTACGAGCAGTACTTC.

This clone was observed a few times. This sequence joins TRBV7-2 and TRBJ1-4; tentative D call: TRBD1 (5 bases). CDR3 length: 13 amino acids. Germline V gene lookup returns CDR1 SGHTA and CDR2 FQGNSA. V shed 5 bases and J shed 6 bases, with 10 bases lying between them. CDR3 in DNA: TGTGCCAGCAGCGACGGGACTGATGAAAAACTGTTTTTT. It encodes CASSDGTDEKLFF.

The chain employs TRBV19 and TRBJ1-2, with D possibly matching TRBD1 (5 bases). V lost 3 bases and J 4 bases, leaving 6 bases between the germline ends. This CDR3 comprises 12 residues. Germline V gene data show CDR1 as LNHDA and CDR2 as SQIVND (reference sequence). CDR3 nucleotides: TGTGCCAGTAGTATGACAGTCTATGGCTACACCTTC. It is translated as CASSMTVYGYTF.

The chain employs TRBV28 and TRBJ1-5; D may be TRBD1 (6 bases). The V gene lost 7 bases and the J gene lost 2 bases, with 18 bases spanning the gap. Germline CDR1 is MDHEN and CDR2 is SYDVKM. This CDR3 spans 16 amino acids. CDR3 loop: CASILGAGARNQPQHF. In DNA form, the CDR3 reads TGTGCCAGCATTCTTGGGGCAGGGGCCCGCAATCAGCCCCAGCATTTT. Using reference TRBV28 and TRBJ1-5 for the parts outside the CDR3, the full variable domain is DVKVTQSSRYLVKRTGEKVFLECVQDMDHENMFWYRQDPGLGLRLIYFSYDVKMKEKGDIPEGYSVSREKKERFSLILESASTNQTSMYLCASILGAGARNQPQHFGDGTRLSIL.

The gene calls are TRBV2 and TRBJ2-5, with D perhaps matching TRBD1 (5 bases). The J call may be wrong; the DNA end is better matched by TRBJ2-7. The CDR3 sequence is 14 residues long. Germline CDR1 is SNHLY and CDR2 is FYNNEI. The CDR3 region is CASSEATAHYEQYF. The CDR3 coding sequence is TGTGCCAGCAGTGAAGCGACAGCTCACTACGAGCAGTACTTC.

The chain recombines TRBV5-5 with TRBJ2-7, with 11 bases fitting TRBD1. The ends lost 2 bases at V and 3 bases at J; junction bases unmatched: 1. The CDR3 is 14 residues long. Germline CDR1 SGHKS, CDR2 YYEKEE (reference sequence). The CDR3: CASSFGTGGYEQYF. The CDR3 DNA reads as TGTGCCAGCAGCTTCGGGACAGGGGGCTACGAGCAGTACTTC.

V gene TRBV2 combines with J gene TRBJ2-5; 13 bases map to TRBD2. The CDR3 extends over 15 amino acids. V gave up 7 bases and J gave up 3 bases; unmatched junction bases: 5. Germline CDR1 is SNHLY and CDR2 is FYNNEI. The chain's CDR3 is CASTRGLAGEETQYF. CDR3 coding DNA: TGTGCCAGCACGCGTGGACTAGCGGGGGAAGAGACCCAGTACTTC.

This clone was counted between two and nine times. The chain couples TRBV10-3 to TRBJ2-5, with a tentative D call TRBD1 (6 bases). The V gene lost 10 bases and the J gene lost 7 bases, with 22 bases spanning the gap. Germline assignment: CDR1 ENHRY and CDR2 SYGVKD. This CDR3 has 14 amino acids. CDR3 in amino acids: CATKAGEYSGTQYF. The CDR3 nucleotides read TGTGCCACCAAGGCAGGGGAATATAGTGGGACCCAGTACTTC.

CDR3: CASSLALAGMNTGELFF. The CDR3 region has the DNA TGTGCCAGCAGCTTGGCGCTAGCGGGGATGAACACCGGGGAGCTGTTTTTT. This rearrangement joins TRBV5-8 to TRBJ2-2; 9 nucleotides align to TRBD2. The germline V gene has CDR1 SGHTS and CDR2 YDEGEE. The CDR3 is made up of 17 amino acids. Trimming removed 0 bases from V and 1 base from J; junction bases left unmatched: 4.

The CDR3, as DNA: TGTGCCAGCAGCGCCTCAGGGGGTAGCTCCTACAATGAGCAGTTCTTC. Encoded protein: CASSASGGSSYNEQFF. The rearrangement uses TRBV9 and TRBJ2-1; 7 nucleotides line up with TRBD1. The germline V gene has CDR1 SGDLS and CDR2 YYNGEE. Trimming removed 3 bases from V and 0 bases from J; junction bases left unmatched: 6. The CDR3 runs 16 residues.

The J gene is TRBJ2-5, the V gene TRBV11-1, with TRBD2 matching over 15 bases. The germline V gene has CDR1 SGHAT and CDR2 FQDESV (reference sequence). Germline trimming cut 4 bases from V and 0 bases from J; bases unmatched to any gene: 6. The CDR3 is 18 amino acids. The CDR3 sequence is CASSSGLAGGLYQETQYF. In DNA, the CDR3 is TGTGCCAGCAGCTCGGGACTAGCGGGGGGCCTGTACCAAGAGACCCAGTACTTC.

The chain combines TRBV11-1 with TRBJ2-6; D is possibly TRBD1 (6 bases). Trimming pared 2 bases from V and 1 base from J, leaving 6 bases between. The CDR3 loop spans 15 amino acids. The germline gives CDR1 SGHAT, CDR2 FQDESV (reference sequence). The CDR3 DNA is TGTGCCAGCAGCTTAACAGGGTCTGGGGCCAACGTCCTGACTTTC. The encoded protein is CASSLTGSGANVLTF. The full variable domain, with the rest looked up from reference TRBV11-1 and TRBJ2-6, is EAEVAQSPRYKITEKSQAVAFWCDPISGHATLYWYRQILGQGPELLVQFQDESVVDDSQLPKDRFSAERLKGVDSTLKIQPAELGDSAMYLCASSLTGSGANVLTFGAGSRLTVL.

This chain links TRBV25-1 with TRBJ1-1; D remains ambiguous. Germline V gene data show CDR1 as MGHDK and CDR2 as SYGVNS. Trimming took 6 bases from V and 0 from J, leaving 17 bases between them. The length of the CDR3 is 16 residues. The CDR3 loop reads CASSPRWETLNTEAFF. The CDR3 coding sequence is TGTGCCAGCAGCCCAAGATGGGAGACTCTGAACACTGAAGCTTTCTTT.

The chain's CDR3 is CAWSVGASYEQYF. The CDR3 bases are TGTGCCTGGAGTGTAGGAGCGAGCTACGAGCAGTACTTC. This chain links TRBV30 with TRBJ2-7, with unresolved D. This CDR3 has 13 residues. From germline, CDR1 is GTSNPN and CDR2 SVGIG (reference sequence). Between the trimmed V and J ends, which lost 0 bases and 3 bases, there was a span of 9 bases.